This paragraph covers one T cell receptor (beta chain) sequence. This sample was included in a study of blood T cell repertoires in COVID-19. Study-wide background: Italy, Spain and the United States were the sources of the convalescent and acute COVID-19 samples. PBMCs, B-cell-depleted T cells, or T cells were the source of the cDNA or gDNA that made up the material.

The data were produced by immunoSEQ multiplex PCR, yet TCRdb's version contains in-frame clones alone and is incomplete. The repertoire holds 180,000 or so clones, approximately 85% seen once, with around 9.9% in the top ten. The germline V gene encodes CDR1 MNHNS and CDR2 SASEGT. V shed 2 bases, J shed 3 bases, and the junction held 3 bases outside the gene matches. This CDR3 has 14 amino acids. The material sequenced was peripheral blood. The chain carries TRBV6-1 and TRBJ2-7; 8 bases are a match to TRBD2. This TCR came from a human donor with active or convalescent COVID-19. The donor label of this sample is uncertain. CDR3: CASSETSGNYEQYF. Here the CDR3 DNA reads TGTGCCAGCAGTGAAACTAGCGGAAACTACGAGCAGTACTTC.